Each of the 25 T cell receptor beta chains below was sequenced from the same sample in a study of T-cell reconstitution after alpha-beta-depleted transplantation in children. A TCRbeta library incorporating unique molecular identifiers was prepared. TCRdb analysed the PCR reads with MiXCR anew, one entry per CDR3 protein. The sample holds 97,000 or so distinct CDR3 sequences; around 7% are singletons and the top ten take approximately 16%. The sequencing here drew on PBMCs, taken before TCRalphabeta/CD19-depleted stem cell transplant. The origin of the receptors is a boy younger than 10 with acute lymphoblastic leukemia, due to receive a stem cell transplant.

This clonotype was detected many times. The rearrangement joins TRBV5-1 to TRBJ2-3; 7 bases are shared with TRBD1. Germline lookup yields CDR1 SGHRS and CDR2 YFSETQ. The CDR3 runs 16 residues. The junction had 10 bases not matched to a gene; V was cut back by 4 bases and J by 2 bases. CDR3 sequence reads: CASSPRQGSLTDTQYF. CDR3 bases: TGCGCCAGCAGCCCAAGACAGGGCAGTCTCACAGATACGCAGTATTTT.

This clonotype appeared a few times. This chain uses TRBV7-2 with TRBJ1-2, with D uncertain. The CDR3 length is 13 residues. Germline V gene lookup returns CDR1 SGHTA and CDR2 FQGNSA. V was shortened by 1 base and J by 3 bases, with 6 bases between the two germline ends. The CDR3 DNA follows: TGTGCCAGCAGCTTAGTGGATCACTATGGCTACACCTTC. Protein sequence: CASSLVDHYGYTF.

The chain couples TRBV7-9 to TRBJ1-1; 10 bases are shared with TRBD1. V lost 0 bases and J lost 7; bases outside the gene matches: 2. CDR1 and CDR2 from the germline V gene are SEHNR and FQNEAQ (reference sequence). This CDR3 region has 14 residues. Written as DNA, the CDR3 is TGTGCCAGCAGCTTAGCGGGACAGGGGAATGAAGCTTTCTTT. Protein product: CASSLAGQGNEAFF.

This clonotype occurred many times. The chain is built from TRBV7-8 and TRBJ1-2; 9 bases align to TRBD1. The germline V gene encodes CDR1 SGHVS and CDR2 FQNEAQ. Trimming took 5 bases from V and 2 from J; bases not matched to a gene: 15. This CDR3 is 18 amino acids long. The DNA of the CDR3 is TGTGCCAGCAGCCTGACCGACAGGGGGAACAACCGAAACTATGGCTACACCTTC. This codes for CASSLTDRGNNRNYGYTF.

The table lists this clonotype with many counts. This chain uses TRBV6-4 with TRBJ2-6; a weak D match, TRBD1 (6 bases). CDR3 size: 16 residues. V was shortened by 0 bases and J by 0 bases, with 6 bases between the two germline ends. Germline values: CDR1 MRHNA, CDR2 SNTAGT. The CDR3 reads CASSDSGGSGANVLTF. The CDR3 DNA follows: TGTGCCAGCAGTGACTCAGGGGGCTCTGGGGCCAACGTCCTGACTTTC.

This clonotype was seen ten or more times. This chain uses TRBV2 with TRBJ2-4; 7 positions match TRBD1. V was pared by 6 bases and J by 4 bases, with 0 bases of the junction left unmatched. Germline V CDR1 and CDR2: SNHLY, FYNNEI. CDR3 length: 12 amino acids. Here the CDR3 DNA reads TGTGCCAGCAGGGGACAGAAAAACATTCAGTACTTC. This gives the protein CASRGQKNIQYF.

In the case of this clonotype: A much larger clone is a single base away; this may be a read error. The chain joins TRBV7-9 to TRBJ2-3; D remains unclear. Germline V gene data show CDR1 as SEHNR and CDR2 as FQNEAQ (reference sequence). This CDR3 has 13 amino acids. This CDR3 reads CSSSPGSQDTQYF. The CDR3 nucleotides are TGTTCCAGCAGCCCTGGGTCCCAAGATACGCAGTATTTT.

This chain uses TRBV6-1 with TRBJ2-3, with 8 bases aligning to TRBD2. The CDR3 totals 15 residues. Germline V gene data show CDR1 as MNHNS and CDR2 as SASEGT. V was pared by 8 bases and J by 0 bases, with 7 bases of the junction left unmatched. CDR3 region: CASRPAGVSTDTQYF. The CDR3 nucleotides read TGTGCCAGCCGACCAGCGGGGGTGAGCACAGATACGCAGTATTTT.

The sample holds a few counts of this clonotype. J is TRBJ2-1 and V is TRBV7-3; D ambiguous. The germline V and J ends were trimmed by 4 bases and 0 bases, with 4 bases remaining between them. There are 13 residues in the CDR3. Germline-derived CDR1 and CDR2 are SGHTA and FQGTGA. CDR3 DNA: TGTGCCAGCAGCTACAGCTCCTACAATGAGCAGTTCTTC. Residues: CASSYSSYNEQFF.

This clonotype was picked up many times. The chain employs TRBV5-4 and TRBJ2-1; D might be TRBD2 (6 bases). Germline values: CDR1 SGHNT, CDR2 YYREEE (reference sequence). With 3 bases removed from V and 4 bases from J, the gap between germline ends came to 14 bases. The length of the CDR3 is 15 residues. The CDR3 here is CASSSRGGVYNEQFF. In DNA form, the CDR3 reads TGTGCCAGCAGCTCGAGGGGCGGGGTTTACAATGAGCAGTTCTTC.

This clonotype has at least ten counts. V is TRBV4-1 and J is TRBJ2-3; D tentatively fits TRBD1 or TRBD2 (5 bases each). Germline V gene sequence: CDR1 MGHRA, CDR2 YSYEKL. CDR3 length: 18 residues. The V gene lost 4 bases and the J gene lost 4 bases, with 24 bases spanning the gap. The CDR3 coding sequence is TGCGCCAGCAGCCTACGGGATGGGGGAACGGTCGGTTCAGATACGCAGTATTTT. This sequence encodes CASSLRDGGTVGSDTQYF.

The chain uses TRBV5-1 and TRBJ2-3, with D possibly TRBD1 on 5 matching bases. Germline V gene sequence: CDR1 SGHRS, CDR2 YFSETQ. There are 15 residues in the CDR3. The V and J ends lost 1 base and 4 bases respectively, with 13 bases between them. The CDR3 is CASSLSTGRADTQYF. In DNA, the CDR3 is TGCGCCAGCAGCTTGAGTACAGGAAGGGCAGATACGCAGTATTTT.

This clonotype was seen at least ten times. The chain couples TRBV20-1 to TRBJ2-5, with 7 positions matching TRBD1. Germline CDR1 reads DFQATT; CDR2 reads SNEGSKA (reference sequence). This CDR3 contains 13 residues. The trim removed 4 bases at V and 5 bases at J, leaving 7 bases unmatched. CDR3 sequence (DNA): TGCAGTGCTACCCTGACAGGGCTTGAGACCCAGTACTTC. It encodes CSATLTGLETQYF.

The table lists this clonotype with many counts. The genes are TRBV9 and TRBJ2-3; D gene uncertain. Germline lookup yields CDR1 SGDLS and CDR2 YYNGEE. Trimming removed 0 bases at V and 4 bases at J, with 12 bases between. The CDR3 sequence is 15 residues long. The CDR3 reads CASSVGGPFADTQYF. The CDR3 nucleotides read TGTGCCAGCAGCGTAGGCGGCCCCTTCGCAGATACGCAGTATTTT.

The rearrangement uses TRBV9 and TRBJ2-1; unclear D gene. This CDR3 region has 17 residues. Trimming left V 0 bases short and J 0 bases short, with 13 bases between. Germline V gene sequence: CDR1 SGDLS, CDR2 YYNGEE. This CDR3 reads CASSVDGSLSSYNEQFF. CDR3 nucleotides: TGTGCCAGCAGCGTAGACGGCAGTTTGAGCTCCTACAATGAGCAGTTCTTC.

There are many counts of this clonotype. The genes are TRBV7-6 and TRBJ2-1; D possibly corresponds to TRBD2 (6 bases). Germline V gene sequence: CDR1 SGHVS, CDR2 FNYEAQ. V lost 4 bases, J lost 2 bases, and 15 bases lay in between. The CDR3 sequence is 16 residues long. DNA for the CDR3: TGTGCCAGCAGCTCGGGGGTATTAGCGACCTACAATGAGCAGTTCTTC. Its protein is CASSSGVLATYNEQFF.

This clonotype was detected only once. The chain is built from TRBV2 and TRBJ2-2; D remains ambiguous. Germline CDR1 is SNHLY and CDR2 is FYNNEI. This CDR3 has 16 residues. V was pared by 4 bases and J by 0 bases, with 12 bases between. The CDR3 reads CASSASYRSNTGELFF. The CDR3 bases are TGTGCCAGCAGTGCCTCCTACAGATCGAACACCGGGGAGCTGTTTTTT.

This clonotype was picked up a small number of times. This chain connects TRBV20-1 to TRBJ2-5; 7 bases agree with TRBD2. The CDR3 extends over 15 amino acids. The J segment lost 1 base and the V segment lost 4 bases, leaving 9 bases of the junction unmatched. The germline V gene has CDR1 DFQATT and CDR2 SNEGSKA (reference sequence). The CDR3 sequence: CSAKVTSSIQETQYF. The CDR3, as DNA: TGCAGTGCTAAAGTGACTAGCTCGATCCAAGAGACCCAGTACTTC.

This clonotype was recorded at least ten times. This rearrangement joins TRBV5-1 to TRBJ2-1, with D possibly being TRBD2 (6 bases). The CDR3 loop spans 14 amino acids. Trimming took off 5 bases at V and 3 bases at J, with 12 bases between the two ends. Germline values: CDR1 SGHRS, CDR2 YFSETQ. This CDR3 reads CASSPLARYNEQFF. CDR3 nucleotides: TGCGCCAGCAGTCCACTAGCTCGCTACAATGAGCAGTTCTTC.

In this sample, this clonotype turned up many times. This rearrangement joins TRBV7-2 to TRBJ2-1, with D tentatively TRBD1 (6 bases). Germline-derived CDR1 and CDR2 are SGHTA and FQGNSA. V was trimmed by 4 bases and J by 9 bases, leaving 22 bases between them. The CDR3 contains 16 residues. The CDR3 coding sequence is TGTGCCAGCAGCTCCGAACAGGGATGGAGTAAGAGTGAGCAGTTCTTC. It yields the protein CASSSEQGWSKSEQFF.

This clonotype has more than one count but fewer than ten. This rearrangement joins TRBV27 to TRBJ1-2; the D gene is possibly TRBD1 (6 bases). This CDR3 has 14 residues. Looked up from germline, CDR1 is MNHEY and CDR2 is SMNVEV (reference sequence). V lost 5 bases to trimming and J lost 8 bases, with 18 bases between them. The CDR3 nucleotides read TGTGCCAGCAGTCCCCTGGGGGGCCTAGGAGGCTACACCTTC. Translation gives CASSPLGGLGGYTF.

This clonotype occurred many times. The rearrangement joins TRBV29-1 to TRBJ2-5, with TRBD2 identical over 7 bases. Germline V gene data show CDR1 as SQVTM and CDR2 as ANQGSEA. The CDR3 consists of 13 residues. Trimming at V came to 3 bases and at J to 7 bases, leaving 8 bases not matched to a gene. CDR3 sequence (DNA): TGCAGCGTTGAGGAGGGACTACCATGGACCCAGTACTTC. Encoded protein: CSVEEGLPWTQYF.

This clonotype appeared many times. V usage is TRBV27 and J usage is TRBJ2-3; 14 nucleotides line up with TRBD2. J lost 2 bases, V lost 5 bases, and 3 bases had no gene match. The germline V gene encodes CDR1 MNHEY and CDR2 SMNVEV (reference sequence). The CDR3 covers 16 residues. CDR3 region: CASSRGLAGDTDTQYF. CDR3 bases: TGTGCCAGCAGTAGGGGACTAGCGGGGGACACAGATACGCAGTATTTT.

This clonotype came up a few times. The V gene is TRBV2, the J gene TRBJ2-7, with D hard to call. Between the trimmed V and J ends, which lost 7 bases and 1 base, there was a span of 14 bases. The CDR3 length is 14 residues. Germline V lookup: CDR1 SNHLY, CDR2 FYNNEI. The CDR3 nucleotides are TGTGCCAGCATGAAAACTGAAGTATCCTACGAGCAGTACTTC. This codes for CASMKTEVSYEQYF.

This clonotype came up many times. V gene TRBV6-5 combines with J gene TRBJ2-5; D gene ambiguous. V gave up 0 bases and J gave up 2 bases, with 7 bases separating them. Germline V gene data show CDR1 as MNHEY and CDR2 as SVGAGI. This CDR3 has 14 amino acids. CDR3 sequence (DNA): TGTGCCAGCAGTTACTCGAGTCGGCAAGAGACCCAGTACTTC. Its protein product is CASSYSSRQETQYF.